This TCR beta chain was profiled in a study of shared clonotypes between healthy human individuals. TCRdb keeps only in-frame clones here, not all; method: immunoSEQ multiplex PCR. The top ten clones hold about 0.067% of a sample with roughly 500,000 clones, around 95% of them seen once. Worth noting for this clone: The same CDR3 is also encoded by other DNA sequences in this sample.

Per germline, CDR1 DFQATT and CDR2 SNEGSKA (reference sequence). The CDR3 length is 11 residues. V was clipped by 6 bases and J by 3 bases, with 9 bases between them. The TCR originated in a woman aged 25 to 39 in good health. The genes are TRBV20-1 and TRBJ2-7; no clear D gene. Sequencing was done on a sample of naive CD4+ T cells sorted from blood. Documented subset: CD45RA+ positively selected. This CDR3 is CSAPRGYEQYF. CDR3 coding DNA: TGCAGTGCCCCCCGAGGCTACGAGCAGTACTTC.